These 18 T cell receptor beta chains originate from one sample sequenced in a study of shared clonotypes between healthy human individuals (dated by TCRdb to the early 2020s). The library was generated by the immunoSEQ multiplex PCR assay. Drawn from immuneACCESS, this table holds only the in-frame rearrangements with V and J called that TCRdb kept. Clones are partly lost; checked studies trace under half to an unresolved V gene and leave the rest unexplained. The sample includes under 2,500,000 clones, with almost 96% observed a single time. The ten largest clones add up to 0.1% to 0.15% of the sample. Sequences were obtained from naive CD4+ T cells sorted from blood. The cell subset or site label here, explained by the study, means: CD45RA+ positively selected. The receptors originated from a man aged 18 to 29 in good health.

As for this clone: This specimen includes other DNA sequences encoding the same CDR3. V and J are TRBV21-1 and TRBJ1-5. TRBV21-1 is a pseudogene locus. This CDR3 comprises 10 residues. The CDR3 spells CASSSQPQHF. CDR3 DNA sequence: TGTGCCAGCAGTAGTCAGCCCCAGCATTTT.

The V and J genes are TRBV9 and TRBJ1-6; D might be TRBD1 (6 bases). The germline V gene has CDR1 SGDLS and CDR2 YYNGEE. The CDR3 length is 13 residues. Trimming cost V 0 bases and J 9 bases, with 7 bases left between them. DNA for the CDR3: TGTGCCAGCAGCGTAGAAGGGGGTTCACCCCTCCACTTT. As protein: CASSVEGGSPLHF.

The chain links TRBV6-6 to TRBJ1-4, with D possibly being TRBD1 (5 bases). Germline lookup yields CDR1 MNHNY and CDR2 SVGAGI (reference sequence). With 5 bases removed from V and 7 bases from J, the gap between germline ends came to 17 bases. There are 15 residues in the CDR3. CDR3 sequence (DNA): TGTGCCAGCAGTCGATCTAGGGGCGCGGCTGAAAAACTGTTTTTT. It encodes CASSRSRGAAEKLFF.

In its sample, this clone was seen once. The chain is built from TRBV11-2 and TRBJ2-1, with unresolved D. The CDR3 has 13 amino acids. Between the trimmed V and J ends, which lost 3 bases and 7 bases, there was a span of 10 bases. From germline, CDR1 is SGHAT and CDR2 FQNNGV. Here the CDR3 reads CASSFQTLNEQFF. The DNA of the CDR3 is TGTGCCAGCAGCTTCCAGACCCTAAATGAGCAGTTCTTC.

The chain couples TRBV5-3 to TRBJ2-7, with D possibly being TRBD1 (5 bases). TRBV5-3 is flagged as an ORF with uncertain function. CDR3 size: 15 residues. Deletions cut 3 bases from V and 1 base from J, with 14 bases between. The CDR3 region has the DNA TGTGCCAGAAGCTGCAGGGCGAAGACTTCCTACGAGCAGTACTTC. It translates to CARSCRAKTSYEQYF.

J is TRBJ1-1 and V is TRBV28; 7 bases are a match to TRBD1. The ends lost 5 bases at V and 6 bases at J; junction bases unmatched: 12. Germline CDR1 reads MDHEN; CDR2 reads SYDVKM. The length of the CDR3 is 15 residues. In DNA, the CDR3 is TGTGCCAGCAGTCCTGCCGGGACAGTCGTCGCTGAAGCTTTCTTT. Protein: CASSPAGTVVAEAFF. The variable domain in full, completed from reference TRBV28 and TRBJ1-1, reads DVKVTQSSRYLVKRTGEKVFLECVQDMDHENMFWYRQDPGLGLRLIYFSYDVKMKEKGDIPEGYSVSREKKERFSLILESASTNQTSMYLCASSPAGTVVAEAFFGQGTRLTVV.

This clone came up once. The rearrangement joins TRBV15 to TRBJ1-2; D is perhaps TRBD1 (6 bases). Germline V gene data show CDR1 as LNHNV and CDR2 as YYDKDF (reference sequence). There are 16 residues in the CDR3. V dropped 1 base and J dropped 0 bases, with 12 bases sitting between them. CDR3 protein: CATSRAGTQTNYGYTF. CDR3 coding DNA: TGTGCCACCAGCAGAGCCGGGACACAGACTAACTATGGCTACACCTTC. Full variable domain (remainder filled in from reference TRBV15 and TRBJ1-2): DAMVIQNPRYQVTQFGKPVTLSCSQTLNHNVMYWYQQKSSQAPKLLFHYYDKDFNNEADTPDNFQSRRPNTSFCFLDIRSPGLGDTAMYLCATSRAGTQTNYGYTFGSGTRLTVV.

The chain uses TRBV20-1 and TRBJ2-7; D ambiguous. This CDR3 is built from 10 residues. Germline assignment: CDR1 DFQATT and CDR2 SNEGSKA (reference sequence). V was pared by 4 bases and J by 0 bases, with 1 base between. CDR3 in amino acids: CSATSYEQYF. As DNA, the CDR3 is TGCAGTGCTACCTCCTACGAGCAGTACTTC.

The chain joins TRBV11-2 to TRBJ2-3; weak D call: TRBD1 (6 bases). The V and J ends lost 3 bases and 2 bases respectively, with 9 bases between them. The CDR3 runs 14 residues. Germline assignment: CDR1 SGHAT and CDR2 FQNNGV. CDR3 nucleotides: TGTGCCAGCAGCTTCTACAGGGTCACAGATACGCAGTATTTT. This codes for CASSFYRVTDTQYF.

The rearrangement links TRBV5-1 to TRBJ1-1; a possible D gene is TRBD1 (5 bases). V lost 4 bases and J 3 bases, leaving 10 bases between the germline ends. This CDR3 is 13 amino acids long. The germline gives CDR1 SGHRS, CDR2 YFSETQ. CDR3 sequence reads: CASSTQADTEAFF. The CDR3 nucleotides are TGCGCCAGCAGCACACAGGCAGACACTGAAGCTTTCTTT.

The gene calls are TRBV4-3 and TRBJ1-2; the match to TRBD1 covers 11 bases. The V gene's germline CDR1 is LGHNA and CDR2 YSLEER. This CDR3 contains 18 residues. Trimming took 0 bases from V and 5 from J; bases not matched to a gene: 11. CDR3 nucleotides: TGCGCCAGCAGCCAAGAGGGTGGACAGGGGGCGGTCGTATATGGCTACACCTTC. It codes for CASSQEGGQGAVVYGYTF.

This clone showed up just once. Other DNA sequences from this sample encode an identical CDR3 as well. The CDR3 loop reads CASSLESYNEQFF. In nucleotides, the CDR3 is TGCGCCAGCAGCTTGGAAAGCTACAATGAGCAGTTCTTC. V and J are TRBV5-1 and TRBJ2-1; D uncertain. The CDR3 is made up of 13 amino acids. The germline gives CDR1 SGHRS, CDR2 YFSETQ. V dropped 0 bases and J dropped 3 bases, with 4 bases sitting between them.

Regarding this clone: Other DNA sequences in the sample encode the same CDR3. The rearrangement links TRBV18 to TRBJ2-3, with D possibly being TRBD2 (6 bases). The CDR3 totals 14 residues. With 6 bases removed from V and 3 bases from J, the gap between germline ends came to 13 bases. The germline V gene encodes CDR1 KGHSH and CDR2 LQKENI. The CDR3 bases are TGTGCCAGCTCCCCATTGGCGGGAACAGATACGCAGTATTTT. Residues: CASSPLAGTDTQYF. The full variable domain, its missing parts supplied by reference TRBV18 and TRBJ2-3, is NAGVMQNPRHLVRRRGQEARLRCSPMKGHSHVYWYRQLPEEGLKFMVYLQKENIIDESGMPKERFSAEFPKEGPSILRIQQVVRGDSAAYFCASSPLAGTDTQYFGPGTRLTVL.

This chain links TRBV19 with TRBJ2-2; 7 bases fit TRBD2. The CDR3 consists of 15 residues. Trimming took 5 bases from V and 4 from J; bases not matched to a gene: 7. Germline lookup yields CDR1 LNHDA and CDR2 SQIVND (reference sequence). The CDR3 spells CASSPRLATTGELFF. The CDR3 bases are TGTGCCAGTAGTCCCCGACTAGCTACCACCGGGGAGCTGTTTTTT.

DNA of the CDR3: TGTGCCAGCACCTCTTTGCGGGAGCTGTTTTTT. Its translation is CASTSLRELFF. The chain links TRBV7-2 to TRBJ2-2; the D is unclear. The V gene lost 7 bases and the J gene lost 9 bases, with 9 bases spanning the gap. Looked up from germline, CDR1 is SGHTA and CDR2 is FQGNSA. The CDR3 sequence is 11 residues long.

This chain connects TRBV30 to TRBJ1-6; TRBD1 agrees at 11 bases. The ends lost 6 bases at V and 9 bases at J; junction bases unmatched: 4. CDR3 length: 13 amino acids. Germline values: CDR1 GTSNPN, CDR2 SVGIG (reference sequence). CDR3 loop: CACPGQGGSPLHF. The CDR3 nucleotides read TGTGCCTGCCCGGGACAGGGGGGTTCACCCCTCCACTTT.

The V gene is TRBV6-7, the J gene TRBJ1-5; 11 nucleotides line up with TRBD1. TRBV6-7 is annotated as an ORF whose role is uncertain. V gave up 2 bases and J gave up 6 bases; unmatched junction bases: 9. This CDR3 is 17 amino acids long. The CDR3 DNA reads as TGTGCCAGCAGTTACCCGGACAGGGGGCGTTTAAGTCAGCCCCAGCATTTT. It is translated as CASSYPDRGRLSQPQHF.

The chain carries TRBV5-1 and TRBJ1-2, with TRBD1 identical over 9 bases. From germline, CDR1 is SGHRS and CDR2 YFSETQ. This CDR3 region has 14 residues. V lost 7 bases, J lost 4 bases, and 8 bases stayed unmatched. The DNA of the CDR3 is TGCGCCAGCCGTCGACAGGGGGAGGGCTATGGCTACACCTTC. Amino acid sequence: CASRRQGEGYGYTF.